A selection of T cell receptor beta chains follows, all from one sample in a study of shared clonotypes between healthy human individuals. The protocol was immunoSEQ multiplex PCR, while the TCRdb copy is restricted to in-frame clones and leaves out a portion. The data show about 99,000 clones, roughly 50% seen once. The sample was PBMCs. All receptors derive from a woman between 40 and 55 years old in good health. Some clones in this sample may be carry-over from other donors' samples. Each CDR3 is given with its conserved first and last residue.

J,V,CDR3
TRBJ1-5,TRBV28,CASRKSDSFSHQPQHF
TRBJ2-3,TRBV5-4,CASSPLAGARVGQYF
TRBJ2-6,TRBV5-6,CASSLMSDGANVLTF
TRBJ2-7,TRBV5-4,CASSLATRPSYEQYF
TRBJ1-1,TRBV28,CASTLDRNTEAFF
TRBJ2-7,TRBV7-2,CASRATGFYEQYF
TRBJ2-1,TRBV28,CASSLGTDYNEQFF
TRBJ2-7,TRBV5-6,CASSQLAGGTYEQYF
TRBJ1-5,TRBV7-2,CASRLGQPQHF
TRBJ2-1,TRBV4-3,CASSQDWDNEQFF
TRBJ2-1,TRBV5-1,CASGPGLATNEQFF
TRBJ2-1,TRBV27,CASSVRGRGFNEQFF
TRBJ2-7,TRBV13,CASSLGASGSYEQYF
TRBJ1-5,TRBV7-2,CASSLAPGTHWPQHF
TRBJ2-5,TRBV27,CASSVLGPGRTQYF
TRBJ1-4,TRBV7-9,CASNYRGDEKLFF
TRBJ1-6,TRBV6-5,CASSSGSYNSPLHF
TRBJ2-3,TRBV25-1,CASSEGLAISTDTQYF
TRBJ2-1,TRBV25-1,CASSEPRDSYNEQFF
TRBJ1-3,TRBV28,CASSSGQGAVSGNTIYF
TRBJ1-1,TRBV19,CASSKAPAGNTEAFF
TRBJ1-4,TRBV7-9,CASSLEYQGGGEKLFF
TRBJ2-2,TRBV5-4,CASSLAGGGTGELFF
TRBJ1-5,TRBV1,CTSSGTAQSAQHF
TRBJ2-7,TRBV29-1,CSVEDAAVAQYF
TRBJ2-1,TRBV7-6,CASSPWGGSSYNEQFF
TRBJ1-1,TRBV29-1,CSVATTTNTEAFF
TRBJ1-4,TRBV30,CAWSRRGGEKLFF
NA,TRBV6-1,CASRLLYEQYF
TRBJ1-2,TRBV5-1,CASSPTGGDGYTF
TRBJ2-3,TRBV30,CAWSSSTDTQYF
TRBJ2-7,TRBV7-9,CASSSPGLYEQYF
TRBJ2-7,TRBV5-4,CASSLAGVYEQYF
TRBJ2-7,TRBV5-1,CASSLGQVVGDEQYF
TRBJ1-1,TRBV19,CASSVWNTEAFF
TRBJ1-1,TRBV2,CASSGDSEAFF
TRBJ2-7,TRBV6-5,CASSTGARGYEQYF
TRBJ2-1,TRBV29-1,CSVEGRRQIYNEQFF
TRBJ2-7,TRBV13,CASSHRGSYEQYF
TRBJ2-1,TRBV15,CATSRLGLTTEQFF
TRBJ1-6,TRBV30,CAWSARGGSLHF
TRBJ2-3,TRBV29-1,CSATFRADTQYF
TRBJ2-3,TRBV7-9,CASSPIGSDTQYF
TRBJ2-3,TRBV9,CASSVGGRGGTDTQYF
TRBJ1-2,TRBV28,CASSSTGTEGVYGYTF
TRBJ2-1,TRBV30,CAWSVSRVFRNEQFF
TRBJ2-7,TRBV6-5,CASSYSRAVYEQYF
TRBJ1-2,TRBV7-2,CASSLDRDAGGYTF
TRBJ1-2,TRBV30,CAWSAGTNYGYTF
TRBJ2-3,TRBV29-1,CSVEKAGSDTQYF